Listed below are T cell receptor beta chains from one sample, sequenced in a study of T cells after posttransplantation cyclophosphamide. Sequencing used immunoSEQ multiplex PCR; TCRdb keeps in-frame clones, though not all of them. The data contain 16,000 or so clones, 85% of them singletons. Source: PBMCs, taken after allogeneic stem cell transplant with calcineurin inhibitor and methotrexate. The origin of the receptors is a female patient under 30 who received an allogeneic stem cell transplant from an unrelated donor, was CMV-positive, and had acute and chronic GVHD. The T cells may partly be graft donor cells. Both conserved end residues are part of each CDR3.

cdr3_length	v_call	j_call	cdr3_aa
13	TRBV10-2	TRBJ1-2	CASSLQGDFGYTF
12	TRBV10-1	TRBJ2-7	CASSESLEEQYF
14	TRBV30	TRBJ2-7	CAWSPGTGGYEQYF
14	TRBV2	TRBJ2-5	CASRVLAIQETQYF
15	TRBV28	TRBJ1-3	CASSRQGFAGNTIYF
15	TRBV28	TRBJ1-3	CASRPDRGLGNTIYF
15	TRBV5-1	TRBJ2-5	CASSLESRGQETQYF
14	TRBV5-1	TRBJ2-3	CASSLGRSTDTQYF
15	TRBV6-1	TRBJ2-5	CASSAALAAQETQYF
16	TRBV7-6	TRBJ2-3	CASSLGAGTNTDTQYF
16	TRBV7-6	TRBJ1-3	CASSLAPDRGANTIYF
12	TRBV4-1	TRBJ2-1	CASSHEYNEQFF
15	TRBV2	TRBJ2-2	CASSEASGNTGELFF
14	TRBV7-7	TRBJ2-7	CASSLAGGMDEQYF
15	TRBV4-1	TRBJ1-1	CASSQEGDRGPRAFF
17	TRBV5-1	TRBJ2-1	CASRKGLLLSSYNEQFF
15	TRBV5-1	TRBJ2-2	CASSLLAGDTSELFF
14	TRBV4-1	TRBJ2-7	CASSQVKGEYEQYF
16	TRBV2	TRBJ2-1	CASSDPSGRYNNEQFF
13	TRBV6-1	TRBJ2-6	CASSPAGANVLTF
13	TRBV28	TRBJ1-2	CASSQQGTYGYTF
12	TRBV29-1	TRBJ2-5	CSVVRGEETQYF
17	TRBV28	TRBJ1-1	CASSLWGQGYGRTEAFF
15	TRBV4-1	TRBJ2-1	CASSYPGLAINEQFF
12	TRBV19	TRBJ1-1	CASSERTLRAFF
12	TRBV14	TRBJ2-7	CASSVTGGEQYF
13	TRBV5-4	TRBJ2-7	CASSFPLAGVEYF
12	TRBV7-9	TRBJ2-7	CASSYGGYEQYF
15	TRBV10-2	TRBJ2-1	CASSVPGLAGNEQFF
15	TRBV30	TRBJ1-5	CAWSATGTVNQPQHF
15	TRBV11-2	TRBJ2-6	CASSLGYSGANVLTF
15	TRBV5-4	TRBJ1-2	CASSAEGARNYGYTF
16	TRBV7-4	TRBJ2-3	CASSPPDGRAGDTQYF
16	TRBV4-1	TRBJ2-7	CASSQVAENGGYEQYF
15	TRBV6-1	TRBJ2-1	CASSEEYSSYNEQFF
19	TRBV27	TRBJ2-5	CASSFEPPTGRLPQETQYF
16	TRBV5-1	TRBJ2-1	CASSLEGSTGSNEQFF
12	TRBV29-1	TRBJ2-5	CSGRGYQETQYF
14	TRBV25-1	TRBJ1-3	CASSEAGARNTIYF
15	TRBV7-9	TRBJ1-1	CASSLQGRGNTEAFF
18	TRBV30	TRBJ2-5	CAWSVRGLAGGVSETQYF
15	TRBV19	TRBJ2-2	CASTGGDRRTGELFF
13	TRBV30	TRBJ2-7	CAWRELGSYEQYF
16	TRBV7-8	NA	CASSPTWRRNTGELFF
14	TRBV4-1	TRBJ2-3	CASSLGLAADTQYF
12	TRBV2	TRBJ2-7	CASMSSSYEQYF
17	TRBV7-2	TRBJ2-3	CASSLAGASTSTDTQYF
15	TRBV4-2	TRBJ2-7	CASSHGTSGSYEQYF
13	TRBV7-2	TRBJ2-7	CASSLDSSYEQYF
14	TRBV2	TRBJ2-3	CASKGAGGRDTQYF
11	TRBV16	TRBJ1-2	CASSHSNGYTF
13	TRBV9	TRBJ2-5	CASSPGLKETQYF